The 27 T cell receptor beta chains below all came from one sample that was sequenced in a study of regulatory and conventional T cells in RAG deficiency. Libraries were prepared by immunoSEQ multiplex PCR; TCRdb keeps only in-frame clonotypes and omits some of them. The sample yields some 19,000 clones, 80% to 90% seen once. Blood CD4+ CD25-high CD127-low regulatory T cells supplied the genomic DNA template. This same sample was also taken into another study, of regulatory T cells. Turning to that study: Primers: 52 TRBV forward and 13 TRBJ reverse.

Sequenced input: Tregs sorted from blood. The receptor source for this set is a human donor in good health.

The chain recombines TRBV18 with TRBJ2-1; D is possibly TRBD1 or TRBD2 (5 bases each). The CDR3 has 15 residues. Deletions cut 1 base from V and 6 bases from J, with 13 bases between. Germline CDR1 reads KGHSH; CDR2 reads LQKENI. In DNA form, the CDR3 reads TGTGCCAGCTCACCACGGACGGCGAGGGGCAATGAGCAGTTCTTC. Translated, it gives CASSPRTARGNEQFF.

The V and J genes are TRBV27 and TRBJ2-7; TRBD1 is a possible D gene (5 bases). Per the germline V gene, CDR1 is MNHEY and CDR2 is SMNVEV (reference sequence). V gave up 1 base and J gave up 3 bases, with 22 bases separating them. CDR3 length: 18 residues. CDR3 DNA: TGTGCCAGCAGTTTATGGGGTGTTGGTAGGGGTGTTAACTACGAGCAGTACTTC. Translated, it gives CASSLWGVGRGVNYEQYF.

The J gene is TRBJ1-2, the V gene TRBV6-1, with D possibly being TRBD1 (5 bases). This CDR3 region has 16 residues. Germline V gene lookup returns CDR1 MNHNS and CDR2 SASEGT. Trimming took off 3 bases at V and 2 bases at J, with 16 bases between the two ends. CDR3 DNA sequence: TGTGCCAGCAGTGATCGCGAACAGGCGGCCAACTATGGCTACACCTTC. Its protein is CASSDREQAANYGYTF.

The CDR3 loop reads CASSLNRGPNEKLFF. In DNA form, the CDR3 reads TGCGCCAGCAGCTTAAACAGGGGTCCTAATGAAAAACTGTTTTTT. This chain links TRBV5-1 with TRBJ1-4; 7 bases match TRBD1. The CDR3 runs to 15 residues. Per germline, CDR1 SGHRS and CDR2 YFSETQ. Germline trimming cut 2 bases from V and 3 bases from J; bases unmatched to any gene: 4. Full variable domain (missing parts from reference TRBV5-1 and TRBJ1-4): KAGVTQTPRYLIKTRGQQVTLSCSPISGHRSVSWYQQTPGQGLQFLFEYFSETQRNKGNFPGRFSGRQFSNSRSEMNVSTLELGDSALYLCASSLNRGPNEKLFFGSGTQLSVL.

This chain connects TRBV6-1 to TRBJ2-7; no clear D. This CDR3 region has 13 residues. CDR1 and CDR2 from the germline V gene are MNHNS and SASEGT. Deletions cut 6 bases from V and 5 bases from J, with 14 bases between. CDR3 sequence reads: CASRENILNEQYF. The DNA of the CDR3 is TGTGCCAGCAGAGAAAACATCTTGAACGAGCAGTACTTC.

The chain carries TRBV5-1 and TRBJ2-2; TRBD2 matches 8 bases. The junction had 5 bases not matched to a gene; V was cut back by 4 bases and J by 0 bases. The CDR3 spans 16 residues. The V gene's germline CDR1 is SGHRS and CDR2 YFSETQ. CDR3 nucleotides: TGCGCCAGCAGCAATGCACTAGCGGCGAACACCGGGGAGCTGTTTTTT. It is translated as CASSNALAANTGELFF.

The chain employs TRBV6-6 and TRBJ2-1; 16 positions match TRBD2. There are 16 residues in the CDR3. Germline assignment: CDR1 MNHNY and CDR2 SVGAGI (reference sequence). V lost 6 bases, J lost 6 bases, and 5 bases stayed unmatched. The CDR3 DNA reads TGTGCCAGCAGCTCCGGGACTAGCGGGGGGGGCAATGAGCAGTTCTTC. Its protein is CASSSGTSGGGNEQFF.

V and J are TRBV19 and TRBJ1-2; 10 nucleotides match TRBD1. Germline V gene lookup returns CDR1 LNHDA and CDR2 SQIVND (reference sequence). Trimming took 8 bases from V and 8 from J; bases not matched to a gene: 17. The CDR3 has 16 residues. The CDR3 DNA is TGTGCCAGTTCGTACGGGACAGGGGAATCCTCTGGCGGCTACACCTTC. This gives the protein CASSYGTGESSGGYTF.

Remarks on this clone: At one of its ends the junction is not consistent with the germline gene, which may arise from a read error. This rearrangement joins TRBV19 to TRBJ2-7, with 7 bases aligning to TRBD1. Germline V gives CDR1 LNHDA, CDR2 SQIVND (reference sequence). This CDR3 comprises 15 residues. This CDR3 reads CANSPNRQGTYEQYF. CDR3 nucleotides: TGTGCCAATAGTCCCAACCGACAGGGAACCTACGAGCAGTACTTC.

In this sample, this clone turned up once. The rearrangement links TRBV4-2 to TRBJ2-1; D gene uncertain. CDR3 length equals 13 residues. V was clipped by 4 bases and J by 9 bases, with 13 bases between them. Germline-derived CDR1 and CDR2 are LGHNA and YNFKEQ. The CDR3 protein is CASSRPGSFEQFF. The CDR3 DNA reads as TGTGCCAGCAGCCGACCCGGGTCGTTTGAGCAGTTCTTC.

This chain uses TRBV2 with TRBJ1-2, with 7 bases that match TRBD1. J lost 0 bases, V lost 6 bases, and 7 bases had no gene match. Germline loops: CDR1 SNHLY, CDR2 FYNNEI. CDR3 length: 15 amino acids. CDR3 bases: TGTGCCAGCAGGGCGGACAGGCAGCCTAACTATGGCTACACCTTC. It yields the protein CASRADRQPNYGYTF.

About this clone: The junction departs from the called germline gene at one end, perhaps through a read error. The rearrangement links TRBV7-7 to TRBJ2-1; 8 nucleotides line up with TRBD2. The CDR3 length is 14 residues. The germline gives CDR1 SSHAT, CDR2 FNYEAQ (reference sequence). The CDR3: CASSLAGSYNEQFF. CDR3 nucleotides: TGTGCTAGCAGCCTAGCGGGTTCCTACAATGAGCAGTTCTTC.

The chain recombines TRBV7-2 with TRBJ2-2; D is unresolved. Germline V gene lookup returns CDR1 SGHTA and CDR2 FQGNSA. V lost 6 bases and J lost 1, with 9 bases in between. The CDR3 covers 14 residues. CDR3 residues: CASRGDWNTGELFF. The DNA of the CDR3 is TGTGCCAGCAGAGGTGACTGGAACACCGGGGAGCTGTTTTTT.

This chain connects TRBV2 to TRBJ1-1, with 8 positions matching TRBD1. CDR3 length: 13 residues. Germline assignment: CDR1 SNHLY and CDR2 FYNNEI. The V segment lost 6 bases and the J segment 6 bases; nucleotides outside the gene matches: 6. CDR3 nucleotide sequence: TGTGCCAGCAGCGCTCAGGGGGCCGCTGAAGCTTTCTTT. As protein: CASSAQGAAEAFF.

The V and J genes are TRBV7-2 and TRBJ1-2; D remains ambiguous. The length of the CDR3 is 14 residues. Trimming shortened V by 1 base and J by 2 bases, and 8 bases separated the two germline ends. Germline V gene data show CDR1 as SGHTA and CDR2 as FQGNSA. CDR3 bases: TGTGCCAGCAGCTTAGTTTTCAGAAACTATGGCTACACCTTC. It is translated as CASSLVFRNYGYTF.

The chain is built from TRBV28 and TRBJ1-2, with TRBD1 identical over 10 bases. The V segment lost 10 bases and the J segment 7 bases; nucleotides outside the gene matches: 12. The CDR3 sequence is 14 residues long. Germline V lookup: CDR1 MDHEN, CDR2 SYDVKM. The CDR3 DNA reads TGTGCCACGCCTTCCCGGGACAGGGGCGGTGGCTACACCTTC. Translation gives CATPSRDRGGGYTF.

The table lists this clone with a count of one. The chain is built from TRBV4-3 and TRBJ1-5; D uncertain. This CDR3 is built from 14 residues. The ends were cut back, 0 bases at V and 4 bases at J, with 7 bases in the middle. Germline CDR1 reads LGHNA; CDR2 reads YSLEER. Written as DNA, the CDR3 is TGCGCCAGCAGCCAAGAAGGCGGGAATCAGCCCCAGCATTTT. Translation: CASSQEGGNQPQHF.

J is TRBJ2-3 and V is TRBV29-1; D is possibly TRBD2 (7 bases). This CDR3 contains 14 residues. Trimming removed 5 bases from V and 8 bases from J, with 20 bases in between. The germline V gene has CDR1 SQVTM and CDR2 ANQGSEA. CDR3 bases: TGCAGCGTTAAGGGGAGCGGGGAAGGGGGTACGCAGTATTTT. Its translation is CSVKGSGEGGTQYF.

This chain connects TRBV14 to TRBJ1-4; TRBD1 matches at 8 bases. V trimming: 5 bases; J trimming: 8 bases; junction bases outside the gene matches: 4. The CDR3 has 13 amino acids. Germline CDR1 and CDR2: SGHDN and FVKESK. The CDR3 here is CASSARGREKLFF. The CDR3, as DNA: TGTGCCAGCAGCGCCAGGGGGCGAGAAAAACTGTTTTTT.

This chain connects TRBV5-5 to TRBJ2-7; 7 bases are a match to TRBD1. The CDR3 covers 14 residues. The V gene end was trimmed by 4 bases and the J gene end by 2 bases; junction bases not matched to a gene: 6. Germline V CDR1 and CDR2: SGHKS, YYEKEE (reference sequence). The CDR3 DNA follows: TGTGCCAGCAGCCTGGGACAGATAACCTACGAGCAGTACTTC. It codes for CASSLGQITYEQYF.

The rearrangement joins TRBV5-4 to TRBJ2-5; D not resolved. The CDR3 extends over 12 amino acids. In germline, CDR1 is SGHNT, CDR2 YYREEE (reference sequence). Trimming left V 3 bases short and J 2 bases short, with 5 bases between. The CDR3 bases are TGTGCCAGCAGCTCGGAACAAGAGACCCAGTACTTC. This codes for CASSSEQETQYF.

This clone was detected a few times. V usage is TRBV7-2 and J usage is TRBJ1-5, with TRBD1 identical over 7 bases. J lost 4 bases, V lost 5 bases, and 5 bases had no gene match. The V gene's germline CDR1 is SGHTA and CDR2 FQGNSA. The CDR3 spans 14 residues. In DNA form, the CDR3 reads TGTGCCAGCAGCCAGGGGGGTTTTAATCAGCCCCAGCATTTT. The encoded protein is CASSQGGFNQPQHF. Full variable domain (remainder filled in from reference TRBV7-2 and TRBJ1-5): GAGVSQSPSNKVTEKGKDVELRCDPISGHTALYWYRQSLGQGLEFLIYFQGNSAPDKSGLPSDRFSAERTGGSVSTLTIQRTQQEDSAVYLCASSQGGFNQPQHFGDGTRLSIL.

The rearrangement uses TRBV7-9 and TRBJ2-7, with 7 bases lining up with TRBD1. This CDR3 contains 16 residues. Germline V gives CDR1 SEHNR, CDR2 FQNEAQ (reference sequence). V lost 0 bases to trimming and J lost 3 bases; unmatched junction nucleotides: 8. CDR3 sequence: CASSLARDRPNYEQYF. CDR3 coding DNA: TGTGCCAGCAGCTTAGCTAGGGACAGACCTAACTACGAGCAGTACTTC.

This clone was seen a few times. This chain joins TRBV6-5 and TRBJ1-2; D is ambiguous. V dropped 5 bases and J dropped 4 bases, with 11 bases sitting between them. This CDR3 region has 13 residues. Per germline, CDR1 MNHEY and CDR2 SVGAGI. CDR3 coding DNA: TGTGCCAGCAGTGAAAGGTCGTCCTATGGCTACACCTTC. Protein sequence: CASSERSSYGYTF.

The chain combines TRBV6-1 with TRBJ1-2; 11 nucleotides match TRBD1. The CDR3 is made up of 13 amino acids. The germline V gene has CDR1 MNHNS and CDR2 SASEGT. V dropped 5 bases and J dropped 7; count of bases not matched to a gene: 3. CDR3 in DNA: TGTGCCAGCAGTTCCGGGACAGGGGGTGGCTACACCTTC. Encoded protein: CASSSGTGGGYTF.

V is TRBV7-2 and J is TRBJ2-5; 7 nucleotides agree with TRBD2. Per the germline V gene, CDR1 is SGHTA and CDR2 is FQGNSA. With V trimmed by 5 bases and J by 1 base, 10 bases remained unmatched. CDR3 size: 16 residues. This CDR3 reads CASSAPGLVSQETQYF. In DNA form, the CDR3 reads TGTGCCAGCAGCGCCCCCGGACTAGTTTCCCAAGAGACCCAGTACTTC.

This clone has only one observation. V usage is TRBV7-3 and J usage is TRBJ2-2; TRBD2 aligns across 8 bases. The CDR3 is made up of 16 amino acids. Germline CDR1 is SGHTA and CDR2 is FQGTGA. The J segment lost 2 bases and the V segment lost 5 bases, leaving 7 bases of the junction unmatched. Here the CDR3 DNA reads TGTGCCAGCAGCCTCCAACTAGCGGCAAACACCGGGGAGCTGTTTTTT. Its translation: CASSLQLAANTGELFF.